The 22 T cell receptor beta chains presented below share a single source sample, sequenced in a study of CD8+CD57+ T cells in acquired aplastic anemia. Genomic DNA, the template, was used for profiling of the TCR beta VDJ and CDR3. TCRdb recomputed calls from the reads with MiXCR, one row per CDR3 protein. This sample has 120,000 or so distinct CDR3 sequences, with about 40% found just once. Individuals selected for sequencing had exhibited CD8+CD57+ cell expansion on flow cytometry. The specimen sequenced was sorted CD4+, CD8+, or CD8+CD57+ T cells (not recorded which) from PBMCs. Receptors were obtained from a human donor with aplastic anemia.

This clonotype is medium-sized (0.01 to 0.1%) by share. This chain joins TRBV12-3 or TRBV12-4 and TRBJ1-1; 7 bases fit TRBD1. The CDR3 runs to 15 residues. V lost 7 bases to trimming and J lost 1 base; unmatched junction nucleotides: 9. For the CDR3, the DNA is TGTGCCAGCATCCTCCATCAGGGGGGGAACACTGAAGCTTTCTTT. It encodes CASILHQGGNTEAFF.

The rearrangement joins TRBV2 to TRBJ1-6, with 8 nucleotides matching TRBD1. This CDR3 has 14 residues. J lost 3 bases, V lost 6 bases, and 1 base had no gene match. Per the germline V gene, CDR1 is SNHLY and CDR2 is FYNNEI. In DNA form, the CDR3 reads TGTGCCAGCAGGACAGGGGACTATAATTCACCCCTCCACTTT. Translating gives CASRTGDYNSPLHF. The full variable domain, in which reference TRBV2 and TRBJ1-6 provide the parts outside the CDR3, is EPEVTQTPSHQVTQMGQEVILRCVPISNHLYFYWYRQILGQKVEFLVSFYNNEISEKSEIFDDQFSVERPDGSNFTLKIRSTKLEDSAMYFCASRTGDYNSPLHFGNGTRLTVT.

This clonotype was seen ten or more times. The J gene is TRBJ1-2, the V gene TRBV3-1; TRBD1 aligns across 8 bases. Per germline, CDR1 LGHDT and CDR2 YNNKEL (reference sequence). The CDR3 runs 13 residues. V was clipped by 4 bases and J by 8 bases; unmatched bases: 6. Written as DNA, the CDR3 is TGTGCCAGCAGCCCCCGACAGGGGTCAGGCTACACCTTC. This codes for CASSPRQGSGYTF. The full variable domain, with the rest looked up from reference TRBV3-1 and TRBJ1-2, is DTAVSQTPKYLVTQMGNDKSIKCEQNLGHDTMYWYKQDSKKFLKIMFSYNNKELIINETVPNRFSPKSPDKAHLNLHINSLELGDSAVYFCASSPRQGSGYTFGSGTRLTVV.

This clonotype was observed at least ten times. The CDR3 ends on some other residue instead of the conserved phenylalanine or tryptophan, so this is likely a read error. The DNA is left out, because the CDR3 cannot be placed on it with certainty; the CDR3 is given as TCRdb lists it. The J gene is TRBJ2-1, the V gene TRBV10-3; TRBD1, the table's D call, lacks a check against the DNA. Germline lookup yields CDR1 ENHRY and CDR2 SYGVKD. The CDR3 spans 13 residues, counting both ends. The CDR3 here is CAISESRERGVNV.

This clonotype was seen repeatedly, ten times or more. This chain links TRBV5-1 with TRBJ1-6, with TRBD1 matching 7 bases. V shed 0 bases, J shed 10 bases, and the junction held 10 bases outside the gene matches. Germline-derived CDR1 and CDR2 are SGHRS and YFSETQ. The CDR3 is 16 residues long. The DNA of the CDR3 is TGCGCCAGCAGCTTGGCCCAAGACAGGGTGGAGTCACCCCTCCACTTT. This gives the protein CASSLAQDRVESPLHF.

The V gene is TRBV5-1, the J gene TRBJ2-2, with 8 bases identical to TRBD2. This CDR3 is built from 16 residues. J was trimmed by 2 bases and V by 4 bases; bases with no gene match: 7. Germline loops: CDR1 SGHRS, CDR2 YFSETQ. This CDR3 is CASSKIGGANTGELFF. CDR3 nucleotide sequence: TGCGCCAGCAGCAAGATCGGGGGGGCTAACACCGGGGAGCTGTTTTTT.

This clonotype showed up just once. A much more abundant neighbour one base away suggests this may be a read error. No conserved phenylalanine or tryptophan ends this CDR3, so it is likely a read error. The chain couples TRBV5-1 to TRBJ2-3, with D perhaps TRBD2 (7 bases). This CDR3 is built from 15 residues. Germline CDR1 and CDR2: SGHRS and YFSETQ. V was trimmed by 3 bases and J by 4 bases, leaving 15 bases between them. The CDR3 nucleotides are TGCGCCAGCAGCTCAACAAGGGGGGGCCCAGATACGCAGTATTCT. Its protein product is CASSSTRGGPDTQYS.

For this clonotype: With a much larger clone just one base away, this may be a read error. The V call is TRBV5-1, the J call TRBJ2-6; TRBD1 or TRBD2 may be the D gene (5 bases each). The CDR3 runs to 15 residues. CDR1 is SGHRS, CDR2 YFSETQ, per germline. CDR3 sequence (DNA): TGCGCCAGCGGCTTGGGGGACTCTGGGGCCAACGTCCTGACTTTC. Translation: CASGLGDSGANVLTF.

This clonotype was observed at least ten times. This chain uses TRBV7-9 with TRBJ2-7; possible D gene TRBD1, 7 bases. V was cut by 5 bases and J by 6 bases, with 14 bases left in between. The germline CDR1 and CDR2 sequences are SEHNR and FQNEAQ (reference sequence). This CDR3 region has 13 residues. CDR3 nucleotides: TGTGCCAGCAGCCCCGGGACAGCGGGCGAGCAGTACGTC. This translates into CASSPGTAGEQYV.

This clonotype has ten or more counts. The chain uses TRBV24-1 and TRBJ2-1; a weak D match, TRBD2 (6 bases). The CDR3 loop spans 14 amino acids. In germline, CDR1 is KGHDR, CDR2 SFDVKD. Trimming stripped 5 bases from V and 7 bases from J, with 14 bases between. The CDR3 loop reads CATSGTGGTNEQFF. CDR3 sequence (DNA): TGTGCCACCAGTGGTACAGGCGGGACGAATGAGCAGTTCTTC.

The table lists this clonotype with many counts. The chain is built from TRBV20-1 and TRBJ2-3; no definite D call. Germline-derived CDR1 and CDR2 are DFQATT and SNEGSKA (reference sequence). The CDR3 extends over 14 amino acids. Deletions cut 3 bases from V and 6 bases from J, with 16 bases between. This CDR3 is CSARIMGSWDTQYF. In nucleotides, the CDR3 is TGCAGTGCTAGGATCATGGGTTCCTGGGATACGCAGTATTTT.

This clonotype was seen repeatedly, ten times or more. The chain recombines TRBV29-1 with TRBJ1-2; the match to TRBD1 covers 8 bases. CDR3 length equals 16 residues. Trimming took 3 bases from V and 0 from J; bases not matched to a gene: 9. CDR1 SQVTM and CDR2 ANQGSEA come from the germline V gene. The CDR3 is CSVDRAGGPTNYGYTF. DNA of the CDR3: TGCAGCGTTGATAGGGCAGGGGGCCCGACTAACTATGGCTACACCTTC.

This clonotype was counted ten times or more. This chain uses TRBV3-1 with TRBJ1-3; D remains unclear. The CDR3 contains 13 residues. Germline lookup yields CDR1 LGHDT and CDR2 YNNKEL (reference sequence). The ends were cut back, 6 bases at V and 1 base at J, with 7 bases in the middle. As DNA, the CDR3 is TGTGCCAGCAGTAAACAGTCTGGAAACACCATATATTTT. This gives the protein CASSKQSGNTIYF.

This clonotype has ten or more counts. The V and J genes are TRBV2 and TRBJ2-7, with D tentatively TRBD2 (5 bases). V shed 6 bases and J shed 7 bases, with 16 bases lying between them. The CDR3 is 13 amino acids. From germline, CDR1 is SNHLY and CDR2 FYNNEI. In DNA, the CDR3 is TGTGCCAGCAGCCCCAGGCCCTCGGGGGAGCAGTACGTC. This translates into CASSPRPSGEQYV.

The genes are TRBV15 and TRBJ1-6; D uncertain. Trimming stripped 1 base from V and 8 bases from J, with 6 bases between. CDR1 is LNHNV, CDR2 YYDKDF, per germline (reference sequence). The CDR3 runs to 13 residues. CDR3 region: CATSRGPDSPLHF. The CDR3 coding sequence is TGTGCCACCAGCAGAGGGCCAGATTCACCCCTCCACTTT.

This clonotype was recorded many times. V is TRBV24-1 and J is TRBJ1-5, with unresolved D. This CDR3 region has 14 residues. CDR1 is KGHDR and CDR2 is SFDVKD in the germline V gene. Trimming took 5 bases from V and 0 from J, leaving 7 bases between them. CDR3 DNA sequence: TGTGCCACCAGTGTAAGTAGTAGCAATCAGCCCCAGCATTTT. Residues: CATSVSSSNQPQHF.

This clonotype was picked up a small number of times. This CDR3 is CSALSGTGGFYSNQPQHF. For the CDR3, the DNA is TGCAGTGCTTTATCCGGGACAGGGGGCTTCTATAGCAATCAGCCCCAGCATTTT. The chain uses TRBV20-1 and TRBJ1-5, with 12 bases matching TRBD1. After removal of 5 bases from V and 0 bases from J, the junction contained 11 bases not matched to a gene. Germline lookup yields CDR1 DFQATT and CDR2 SNEGSKA (reference sequence). CDR3 length equals 18 residues.

The J gene is TRBJ2-2, the V gene TRBV29-1, with D maybe TRBD1 (6 bases). The CDR3 runs to 15 residues. V was cut by 7 bases and J by 0 bases, with 15 bases left in between. Germline assignment: CDR1 SQVTM and CDR2 ANQGSEA. CDR3 DNA: TGCAGCGCCGGACAGACAGCTGCGAACACCGGGGAGCTGTTTTTT. Protein: CSAGQTAANTGELFF.

The gene calls are TRBV5-1 and TRBJ2-7; 7 nucleotides agree with TRBD2. The CDR3 is 12 amino acids. Trimming at V came to 3 bases and at J to 6 bases, leaving 3 bases not matched to a gene. Germline V gene data show CDR1 as SGHRS and CDR2 as YFSETQ. CDR3 sequence (DNA): TGCGCCAGCAGCTCTGGGGGGGGCGAGCAGTACGTC. Amino acids: CASSSGGGEQYV.

This clonotype was observed a handful of times. This may stem from a read error, because a much larger clone lies one nucleotide away. The genes are TRBV4-3 and TRBJ1-2; a possible D gene is TRBD1 (5 bases). Between the trimmed V and J ends, which lost 0 bases and 10 bases, there was a span of 9 bases. This CDR3 contains 12 residues. From germline, CDR1 is LGHNA and CDR2 YSLEER. The CDR3 nucleotides read TGCGCCAGCAGCCAAGACTGGGGCGACTACACCTTC. Amino acids: CASSQDWGDYTF.

V gene TRBV10-3 combines with J gene TRBJ2-3; 10 nucleotides line up with TRBD2. V shed 2 bases, J shed 6 bases, and the junction held 5 bases outside the gene matches. The CDR3 covers 15 residues. Germline CDR1 reads ENHRY; CDR2 reads SYGVKD. The CDR3 coding sequence is TGTGCCATCAGTGAGGGAGCGGGGGGGACGGATACGCAGTATTTT. It encodes CAISEGAGGTDTQYF.

This clonotype was counted ten times or more. CDR3 sequence (DNA): TGTGCCAGCAGCGTAGAACCGGGGGACGGGACCCAGTACTTC. This encodes CASSVEPGDGTQYF. The genes are TRBV9 and TRBJ2-5; D might be TRBD2 (6 bases). CDR3 length equals 14 residues. Germline V gives CDR1 SGDLS, CDR2 YYNGEE. V was cut by 0 bases and J by 7 bases, with 13 bases left in between.